A single sample gave rise to the 10 T cell receptor beta chains below, sequenced in a study of blood T cell repertoires in COVID-19 (dated by TCRdb to 2018 to 2020). Library prep was done by the immunoSEQ multiplex PCR assay. TCRdb provides this immuneACCESS table in a form limited to in-frame rearrangements. Some clones are lacking; in checked studies, under half of them reflect an unresolved V gene, and why the rest are absent is not known. The table for this sample lists about 220,000 clones; approximately 81% of them were counted only once. 4.5% to 6% of the sample belongs to the ten largest clones. Sequenced input: peripheral blood. These receptor sequences come from a woman in her fifties or sixties who had recovered from COVID-19.

The chain uses TRBV6-2 or TRBV6-3 and TRBJ2-5; TRBD2 aligns across 7 bases. The CDR3 extends over 14 amino acids. J was trimmed by 3 bases and V by 5 bases; bases with no gene match: 6. Germline CDR1 reads MNHEY; CDR2 reads SVGEGT. CDR3 sequence reads: CASSTSGVEETQYF. Written as DNA, the CDR3 is TGTGCCAGCAGTACCAGCGGGGTAGAAGAGACCCAGTACTTC.

This chain links TRBV5-4 with TRBJ2-5; 11 bases map to TRBD2. Germline V gene lookup returns CDR1 SGHNT and CDR2 YYREEE (reference sequence). The CDR3 is made up of 17 amino acids. V lost 3 bases, J lost 4 bases, and 11 bases stayed unmatched. CDR3 nucleotide sequence: TGTGCCAGCAGCTCAGGCGATAGCGGGGGGGCCTTAGAGACCCAGTACTTC. It encodes CASSSGDSGGALETQYF.

The rearrangement links TRBV5-6 to TRBJ2-7; a possible D gene is TRBD2 (7 bases). The CDR3 is 14 residues long. CDR1 is SGHDT, CDR2 YYEEEE, per germline. V lost 4 bases and J lost 4, with 15 bases in between. CDR3: CASSQSGDTYEQYF. The CDR3 DNA follows: TGTGCCAGCAGCCAGAGCGGGGACACTTACGAGCAGTACTTC.

The chain combines TRBV11-2 with TRBJ1-2; 8 bases are a match to TRBD1. CDR1 is SGHAT, CDR2 FQNNGV, per germline. This CDR3 is 17 amino acids long. The J segment lost 4 bases and the V segment lost 4 bases, leaving 14 bases of the junction unmatched. The CDR3 loop is CASSSIFINRGIYGYTF. CDR3 DNA: TGTGCCAGCAGCTCAATCTTTATTAACAGGGGGATCTATGGCTACACCTTC.

V usage is TRBV9 and J usage is TRBJ1-3; D unresolved. Germline values: CDR1 SGDLS, CDR2 YYNGEE. V dropped 3 bases and J dropped 4 bases, with 11 bases sitting between them. The CDR3 is 14 amino acids. The chain's CDR3 is CASSERLWGNTIYF. In DNA, the CDR3 is TGTGCCAGCAGCGAGCGCCTCTGGGGAAACACCATATATTTT.

V usage is TRBV15 and J usage is TRBJ2-7; a possible D gene is TRBD1 (6 bases). The CDR3 is made up of 13 amino acids. Looked up from germline, CDR1 is LNHNV and CDR2 is YYDKDF (reference sequence). Trimming took off 6 bases at V and 2 bases at J, with 11 bases between the two ends. As DNA, the CDR3 is TGTGCCACCAGGATAGCAGGGGCCTACGAGCAGTACTTC. It specifies CATRIAGAYEQYF.

The CDR3 is CASSLADRGAGELFF. The CDR3 region has the DNA TGCGCCAGCAGCTTGGCCGACAGGGGAGCCGGGGAGCTGTTTTTT. This rearrangement joins TRBV5-1 to TRBJ2-2; 8 bases map to TRBD1. V lost 0 bases, J lost 6 bases, and 4 bases stayed unmatched. Germline values: CDR1 SGHRS, CDR2 YFSETQ. The CDR3 is 15 amino acids.

The gene calls are TRBV7-3 and TRBJ2-6, with no clear D. This CDR3 spans 14 amino acids. Trimming stripped 2 bases from V and 2 bases from J, with 4 bases between. The germline V gene encodes CDR1 SGHTA and CDR2 FQGTGA. The CDR3 DNA follows: TGTGCCAGCAGCTTAGAGCCTGGGGCCAACGTCCTGACTTTC. Amino acids: CASSLEPGANVLTF.

This clone was seen at least ten times. This chain connects TRBV12-3 or TRBV12-4 to TRBJ2-4; D unresolved. This CDR3 spans 13 amino acids. Trimming took off 3 bases at V and 13 bases at J, with 16 bases between the two ends. This chain's CDR3 is CASSLEETQQQYF. CDR3 nucleotide sequence: TGTGCCAGCAGTTTGGAAGAGACTCAACAACAGTACTTC.

This clone was found once. The rearrangement uses TRBV7-2 and TRBJ2-7, with TRBD2 matching over 8 bases. The CDR3 runs 16 residues. Germline loops: CDR1 SGHTA, CDR2 FQGNSA. J was trimmed by 3 bases and V by 5 bases; bases with no gene match: 12. In DNA form, the CDR3 reads TGTGCCAGCAGCCCCGCTCCTGGGACTAGACTCTACGAGCAGTACTTC. It specifies CASSPAPGTRLYEQYF.